These 32 T cell receptor beta chains originate from one sample sequenced in a study of shared clonotypes between healthy human individuals. TCRdb keeps only in-frame clones here, not all; method: immunoSEQ multiplex PCR. This sample carries hundreds of thousands of clones, about 96% of them seen once, and the ten largest clones take approximately 0.057%. Input material: naive CD4+ T cells sorted from blood. Noted subset: CD45RA+ positively selected. These receptors all come from a woman in her 30s in good health.

This chain connects TRBV6-6 to TRBJ2-5; TRBD1 might be the D (6 bases). The CDR3 is made up of 13 amino acids. Germline V lookup: CDR1 MNHNY, CDR2 SVGAGI (reference sequence). V lost 2 bases to trimming and J lost 3 bases, with 7 bases between them. The CDR3 reads CASSYRTEETQYF. The CDR3 coding sequence is TGTGCCAGCAGTTACAGGACAGAAGAGACCCAGTACTTC.

The rearrangement joins TRBV6-6 to TRBJ2-7; D not resolved. The CDR3 is 13 amino acids. Germline values: CDR1 MNHNY, CDR2 SVGAGI (reference sequence). V lost 2 bases to trimming and J lost 2 bases, with 7 bases between them. CDR3 coding DNA: TGTGCCAGCAGTTACGAACTTACCTACGAGCAGTACTTC. Protein sequence: CASSYELTYEQYF.

The sample holds one count of this clone. Because the CDR3's place on the DNA is in doubt, the DNA is left out and the CDR3 is given as listed by TCRdb. The rearrangement joins TRBV28 to TRBJ2-7; the table calls TRBD2, which could not be checked here. Inclusive of both ends, the CDR3 amounts to 15 amino acids. Germline V gene sequence: CDR1 MDHEN, CDR2 SYDVKM. CDR3 in amino acids: CASSSSGLSRDEQYF.

This chain links TRBV19 with TRBJ2-5; 7 nucleotides line up with TRBD2. The end of the DNA fits TRBJ2-7 better, so the J call may be wrong. Per germline, CDR1 LNHDA and CDR2 SQIVND (reference sequence). This CDR3 spans 16 amino acids. CDR3 coding DNA: TGTGCCAGTAGTACCGGGAGGCACAGGTCCTCCTACGAGCAGTACTTC. Amino acid sequence: CASSTGRHRSSYEQYF.

This clone was found once. The rearrangement links TRBV28 to TRBJ1-5; D gene uncertain. Germline lookup yields CDR1 MDHEN and CDR2 SYDVKM. Trimming pared 3 bases from V and 2 bases from J, leaving 11 bases between. This CDR3 comprises 15 residues. The CDR3 sequence: CASSFAGMGNQPQHF. The CDR3 DNA reads TGTGCCAGCAGTTTTGCAGGAATGGGCAATCAGCCCCAGCATTTT.

This rearrangement joins TRBV5-1 to TRBJ1-5, with TRBD1 matching 7 bases. With 0 bases clipped from V and 3 bases from J, the junction kept 3 bases outside the gene matches. CDR3 length equals 15 residues. Germline V CDR1 and CDR2: SGHRS, YFSETQ. Written as DNA, the CDR3 is TGCGCCAGCAGCTTGGGGGACAGCCACAATCAGCCCCAGCATTTT. This codes for CASSLGDSHNQPQHF.

This clone has a single count. The V call is TRBV25-1, the J call TRBJ1-2; 7 bases agree with TRBD1. V lost 1 base, J lost 7 bases, and 12 bases stayed unmatched. Germline CDR1 reads MGHDK; CDR2 reads SYGVNS. The CDR3 consists of 16 residues. For the CDR3, the DNA is TGTGCCAGCAGTGAATCGGTCGGAGGGGGCGTAATTGGCTACACCTTC. This gives the protein CASSESVGGGVIGYTF.

This clone came up a few times. The J gene is TRBJ1-1, the V gene TRBV14; TRBD1 matches at 10 bases. The CDR3 covers 12 residues. Losses at the gene ends were 4 bases for V and 10 bases for J; bases not matched to a gene: 3. Germline-derived CDR1 and CDR2 are SGHDN and FVKESK. This chain's CDR3 is CASSRWDRGAFF. The CDR3 nucleotides are TGTGCCAGCAGCCGGTGGGACAGGGGAGCTTTCTTT.

V and J are TRBV27 and TRBJ2-4, with 7 bases identical to TRBD1. This CDR3 contains 14 residues. With V trimmed by 2 bases and J by 5 bases, 3 bases remained unmatched. The germline V gene encodes CDR1 MNHEY and CDR2 SMNVEV (reference sequence). CDR3 amino acids: CASSLEGGQNIQYF. The CDR3 DNA reads TGTGCCAGCAGTTTAGAAGGGGGCCAAAACATTCAGTACTTC.

The chain carries TRBV15 and TRBJ2-2, with D uncertain. In germline, CDR1 is LNHNV, CDR2 YYDKDF (reference sequence). V was trimmed by 9 bases and J by 5 bases, leaving 13 bases between them. The CDR3 has 13 residues. The CDR3 DNA reads as TGTGCCACTCAACCGGATTTAACCGGGGAGCTGTTTTTT. Its translation is CATQPDLTGELFF. The whole variable domain, filled in from reference TRBV15 and TRBJ2-2, reads DAMVIQNPRYQVTQFGKPVTLSCSQTLNHNVMYWYQQKSSQAPKLLFHYYDKDFNNEADTPDNFQSRRPNTSFCFLDIRSPGLGDTAMYLCATQPDLTGELFFGEGSRLTVL.

The chain recombines TRBV5-4 with TRBJ1-1, with TRBD1 as a possible D gene (6 bases). V was clipped by 0 bases and J by 5 bases, with 11 bases between them. The germline CDR1 and CDR2 sequences are SGHNT and YYREEE (reference sequence). This CDR3 spans 14 amino acids. This chain's CDR3 is CASSLAQGLTEAFF. The CDR3 DNA sequence: TGTGCCAGCAGCTTGGCTCAGGGGCTGACTGAAGCTTTCTTT.

The chain joins TRBV5-1 to TRBJ1-1; TRBD1 aligns across 9 bases. The germline V gene has CDR1 SGHRS and CDR2 YFSETQ. The length of the CDR3 is 18 residues. Trimming cost V 2 bases and J 4 bases; bases outside gene matches: 15. The CDR3 here is CASSFAGTGLLSGTEAFF. In DNA form, the CDR3 reads TGCGCCAGCAGCTTCGCCGGGACAGGGCTCCTTTCTGGCACTGAAGCTTTCTTT. The full variable domain, completed using reference TRBV5-1 and TRBJ1-1, is KAGVTQTPRYLIKTRGQQVTLSCSPISGHRSVSWYQQTPGQGLQFLFEYFSETQRNKGNFPGRFSGRQFSNSRSEMNVSTLELGDSALYLCASSFAGTGLLSGTEAFFGQGTRLTVV.

The chain joins TRBV2 to TRBJ2-7; the match to TRBD2 covers 10 bases. The CDR3 totals 14 residues. Germline CDR1 SNHLY, CDR2 FYNNEI. The V gene end was trimmed by 8 bases and the J gene end by 6 bases; junction bases not matched to a gene: 10. The DNA for the CDR3 is TGTGCCAGCCGCTCTAGCGGGAGAGGCCTCGAGCAGTACTTC. This codes for CASRSSGRGLEQYF.

The gene calls are TRBV19 and TRBJ1-4; D remains unclear. This CDR3 is 16 amino acids long. Germline V gene lookup returns CDR1 LNHDA and CDR2 SQIVND (reference sequence). Trimming took 5 bases from V and 4 from J, leaving 17 bases between them. The CDR3 reads CASSLSMTAFNEKLFF. The DNA for the CDR3 is TGTGCCAGTAGTCTCAGTATGACGGCCTTTAATGAAAAACTGTTTTTT. Using reference TRBV19 and TRBJ1-4 for the parts outside the CDR3, the full variable domain is DGGITQSPKYLFRKEGQNVTLSCEQNLNHDAMYWYRQDPGQGLRLIYYSQIVNDFQKGDIAEGYSVSREKKESFPLTVTSAQKNPTAFYLCASSLSMTAFNEKLFFGSGTQLSVL.

Comment on this clone: Within the sample, other DNA sequences also encode this same CDR3. The chain carries TRBV5-1 and TRBJ1-1; no reliable D call. V was trimmed by 4 bases and J by 1 base, leaving 8 bases between them. The CDR3 contains 13 residues. Germline V gene lookup returns CDR1 SGHRS and CDR2 YFSETQ. The CDR3 nucleotides are TGCGCCAGCAGCCTCAGTACGAACACTGAAGCTTTCTTT. This encodes CASSLSTNTEAFF.

This chain links TRBV28 with TRBJ1-2; D is ambiguous. The CDR3 extends over 12 amino acids. The germline gives CDR1 MDHEN, CDR2 SYDVKM. V lost 10 bases and J 4 bases, leaving 13 bases between the germline ends. As DNA, the CDR3 is TGTGCCATCACCGGACGGTCCTATGGCTACACCTTC. It is translated as CAITGRSYGYTF.

The V and J genes are TRBV27 and TRBJ2-1; 12 bases agree with TRBD2. Germline V gene sequence: CDR1 MNHEY, CDR2 SMNVEV (reference sequence). Germline trimming cut 3 bases from V and 6 bases from J; bases unmatched to any gene: 6. The CDR3 has 16 amino acids. The CDR3 DNA reads TGTGCCAGCAGTTTGCGACTAGCGGGAGACAGCAATGAGCAGTTCTTC. It encodes CASSLRLAGDSNEQFF.

The chain couples TRBV28 to TRBJ1-2; no clear D gene. This CDR3 has 12 amino acids. V was cut by 6 bases and J by 1 base, with 6 bases left in between. Germline-derived CDR1 and CDR2 are MDHEN and SYDVKM. The CDR3, as DNA: TGTGCCAGCAGCAGGAGTAACTATGGCTACACCTTC. Protein: CASSRSNYGYTF.

This clone appeared a single time. This chain uses TRBV6-5 with TRBJ2-3; a weak D match, TRBD1 (6 bases). V lost 4 bases, J lost 0 bases, and 8 bases lay in between. This CDR3 has 14 residues. Germline CDR1 is MNHEY and CDR2 is SVGAGI. The DNA of the CDR3 is TGTGCCAGCAGTTGGGACACCAGCACAGATACGCAGTATTTT. This sequence encodes CASSWDTSTDTQYF.

The V and J genes are TRBV7-2 and TRBJ2-5; the match to TRBD1 covers 9 bases. Germline V CDR1 and CDR2: SGHTA, FQGNSA. Trimming took 4 bases from V and 5 from J; bases not matched to a gene: 11. The CDR3 length is 16 residues. The DNA for the CDR3 is TGTGCCAGCAGCTCCCAGTCGAGGACAGGGGTCGAGACCCAGTACTTC. Translation: CASSSQSRTGVETQYF.

This chain uses TRBV11-2 with TRBJ2-2, with D unclear. Germline CDR1 is SGHAT and CDR2 is FQNNGV. V shed 1 base and J shed 2 bases, with 14 bases lying between them. The CDR3 has 17 residues. CDR3 DNA: TGTGCCAGCAGCTTAGGGCCGCCAGACCTTAACACCGGGGAGCTGTTTTTT. As protein: CASSLGPPDLNTGELFF. Full variable domain (remainder filled in from reference TRBV11-2 and TRBJ2-2): EAGVAQSPRYKIIEKRQSVAFWCNPISGHATLYWYQQILGQGPKLLIQFQNNGVVDDSQLPKDRFSAERLKGVDSTLKIQPAKLEDSAVYLCASSLGPPDLNTGELFFGEGSRLTVL.

For this clone: The junction differs from germline at one of its ends, possibly a read error. The rearrangement joins TRBV7-8 to TRBJ2-7, with D possibly matching TRBD1 (6 bases). Germline V lookup: CDR1 SGHVS, CDR2 FQNEAQ. There are 13 residues in the CDR3. The CDR3 DNA reads as TGTGCCAGCAGCTACAGGGTGGGGCAGGTATGGGACTTC. This translates into CASSYRVGQVWDF. The full variable domain, with the rest looked up from reference TRBV7-8 and TRBJ2-7, is GAGVSQSPRYKVAKRGQDVALRCDPISGHVSLFWYQQALGQGPEFLTYFQNEAQLDKSGLPSDRFFAERPEGSVSTLKIQRTQQEDSAVYLCASSYRVGQVWDFGPGTRLTVT.

The V gene is TRBV2, the J gene TRBJ2-1; 7 bases fit TRBD2. The V segment lost 8 bases and the J segment 7 bases; nucleotides outside the gene matches: 2. The CDR3 spans 11 residues. In germline, CDR1 is SNHLY, CDR2 FYNNEI. CDR3 sequence reads: CASLAANEQFF. The CDR3 DNA reads as TGTGCCAGCCTAGCGGCAAATGAGCAGTTCTTC.

This clone was observed a single time. Other nucleotide sequences from this sample produce the same CDR3. The gene calls are TRBV28 and TRBJ1-3; possibly TRBD1 for D (5 bases). V lost 8 bases and J lost 2, with 13 bases in between. This CDR3 comprises 14 residues. Per germline, CDR1 MDHEN and CDR2 SYDVKM. CDR3 sequence: CASSLGGAGNTIYF. The DNA of the CDR3 is TGTGCCAGCTCCTTGGGGGGAGCTGGAAACACCATATATTTT.

The CDR3 protein is CASRPWRGSYNEQFF. In DNA form, the CDR3 reads TGTGCCAGCAGACCGTGGAGGGGGAGTTACAATGAGCAGTTCTTC. This chain uses TRBV28 with TRBJ2-1; D might be TRBD1 or TRBD2, each matching 6 bases. Germline CDR1 is MDHEN and CDR2 is SYDVKM. The length of the CDR3 is 15 residues. V dropped 6 bases and J dropped 4 bases, with 16 bases sitting between them.

The chain joins TRBV5-5 to TRBJ1-1, with no clear D. The CDR3 extends over 17 amino acids. The ends were cut back, 4 bases at V and 0 bases at J, with 19 bases in the middle. Germline V lookup: CDR1 SGHKS, CDR2 YYEKEE (reference sequence). CDR3 sequence reads: CASSPWQVNGMNTEAFF. In nucleotides, the CDR3 is TGTGCCAGCAGCCCTTGGCAGGTAAATGGGATGAACACTGAAGCTTTCTTT.

The chain combines TRBV29-1 with TRBJ1-1; D unresolved. This CDR3 has 12 amino acids. Germline V CDR1 and CDR2: SQVTM, ANQGSEA. V dropped 3 bases and J dropped 0 bases, with 5 bases sitting between them. The CDR3 nucleotides are TGCAGCGTTGATACGGTGAACACTGAAGCTTTCTTT. Protein: CSVDTVNTEAFF.

This clone was detected only once. The chain couples TRBV7-3 to TRBJ2-6, with 9 bases identical to TRBD1. Germline assignment: CDR1 SGHTA and CDR2 FQGTGA. V was clipped by 5 bases and J by 2 bases; unmatched bases: 7. This CDR3 spans 17 amino acids. In DNA, the CDR3 is TGTGCCAGCAGCCTCGGACAGGGGAGCCCTGGGGCCAACGTCCTGACTTTC. Its translation is CASSLGQGSPGANVLTF.

This clone appeared once. The chain employs TRBV29-1 and TRBJ2-3; TRBD2 matches 13 bases. Germline V gene lookup returns CDR1 SQVTM and CDR2 ANQGSEA. The CDR3 contains 17 residues. With V trimmed by 4 bases and J by 5 bases, 12 bases remained unmatched. The CDR3 bases are TGCAGCGTTGTAATCGGGACTAGCGGGATAAGTGGAGATACGCAGTATTTT. This gives the protein CSVVIGTSGISGDTQYF.

The chain employs TRBV5-1 and TRBJ2-1, with 8 bases that match TRBD1. CDR3 size: 15 residues. Germline CDR1 reads SGHRS; CDR2 reads YFSETQ. V trimming: 0 bases; J trimming: 7 bases; junction bases outside the gene matches: 6. For the CDR3, the DNA is TGCGCCAGCAGCTTGGACGGACAGGGAGGAAATGAGCAGTTCTTC. Encoded protein: CASSLDGQGGNEQFF.

This chain connects TRBV5-1 to TRBJ1-1; 7 nucleotides match TRBD1. Germline CDR1 reads SGHRS; CDR2 reads YFSETQ. Trimming took 4 bases from V and 0 from J; bases not matched to a gene: 3. The CDR3 has 14 residues. The DNA for the CDR3 is TGCGCCAGCAGCGTAGGGGGCTTGAACACTGAAGCTTTCTTT. Its translation is CASSVGGLNTEAFF.

As to this clone: The sample carries other DNA sequences with the same CDR3. V usage is TRBV11-2 and J usage is TRBJ2-3; D gene uncertain. CDR1 is SGHAT and CDR2 is FQNNGV in the germline V gene. Trimming cost V 1 base and J 6 bases, with 2 bases left between them. This CDR3 spans 11 amino acids. The CDR3 region has the DNA TGTGCCAGCAGCTTAGCTGATACGCAGTATTTT. Its translation is CASSLADTQYF. The full variable domain, with the rest looked up from reference TRBV11-2 and TRBJ2-3, is EAGVAQSPRYKIIEKRQSVAFWCNPISGHATLYWYQQILGQGPKLLIQFQNNGVVDDSQLPKDRFSAERLKGVDSTLKIQPAKLEDSAVYLCASSLADTQYFGPGTRLTVL.